Listed below are T cell receptor beta chains from one sample, sequenced in a study of blood T cell repertoires in COVID-19. Profiling relied on immunoSEQ multiplex PCR, and the TCRdb table lists in-frame clones only, not all of them. Of approximately 89,000 clones listed, 75% to 85% are singletons. Sequencing was carried out using peripheral blood. The receptors shown here come from a human donor in a cohort sampled during active COVID-19. Each CDR3 is given with its conserved first and last residue. D genes are given only for firm matches. Rows may omit the clone size; those that give it use once, few, many or a size class.

D gene | J gene | CDR3 length | clone size | V gene | CDR3 DNA | CDR3 protein
NA | TRBJ2-1 | 18 | once | TRBV7-2 | TGTGCCAGCAGCTTAGGTTTGGGGGGAGAGAGCTCCTACAATGAGCAGTTCTTC | CASSLGLGGESSYNEQFF
NA | TRBJ2-7 | 11 | NA | TRBV20-1 | TGCAGTGCTAGAGTTATATACGAGCAGTACTTC | CSARVIYEQYF
TRBD1 | TRBJ2-7 | 15 | NA | TRBV11-2 | TGTGCCAGCAGCTTAGATCGGACAGGGGTTCACGAGCAGTACTTC | CASSLDRTGVHEQYF
NA | TRBJ2-7 | 15 | NA | TRBV5-4 | TGTGCCAGCAGCTTGTGGGCACGGCCGGGATACGAGCAGTACTTC | CASSLWARPGYEQYF
NA | TRBJ2-7 | 13 | NA | TRBV5-6 | TGTGCCAGCAGCTTCGGAACAGGGTTTGAGCAGTACTTC | CASSFGTGFEQYF
NA | TRBJ2-3 | 11 | NA | TRBV20-1 | TGCAGTGCTATAGGGGATGATACGCAGTATTTT | CSAIGDDTQYF
NA | TRBJ2-7 | 16 | NA | TRBV6-1 | TGTGCCAGCAGTGAAGTGGTGGGCATTTCCACCTACGAGCAGTACTTC | CASSEVVGISTYEQYF
NA | TRBJ1-1 | 16 | NA | TRBV2 | TGTGCCAGCAGTGAGTACCGTTATTATGGGGACTCTGAAGCTTTCTTT | CASSEYRYYGDSEAFF
TRBD1 | TRBJ1-2 | 14 | few | TRBV2 | TGTGCCAGCAGTGGAGGACAGGGTTTGGAAGGCTACACCTTC | CASSGGQGLEGYTF
NA | TRBJ2-6 | 16 | NA | TRBV5-1 | TGCGCCAGCAGCTTGAGGGGGAACTCTGGGGCCAACGTCCTGACTTTC | CASSLRGNSGANVLTF
TRBD1 | TRBJ2-7 | 12 | NA | TRBV2 | TGTGCCAGCAGTGTTGACAGGGCCAGGCAGTACTTC | CASSVDRARQYF
TRBD1 | TRBJ1-1 | 14 | NA | TRBV28 | TGTGCCAGCAGTTTACCCTTGACAGGGGAGCGAGCTTTCTTT | CASSLPLTGERAFF
NA | TRBJ1-1 | 16 | NA | TRBV5-4 | TGTGCCAGCAGCTTGGGTAGGTCAGGGGTGAACACTGAAGCTTTCTTT | CASSLGRSGVNTEAFF
NA | TRBJ2-7 | 13 | NA | TRBV5-1 | TGCGCCAGCAGCTCGGACAGCGCCTACGAGCAGTACTTC | CASSSDSAYEQYF
TRBD1 | TRBJ2-7 | 13 | NA | TRBV5-1 | TGCGCCAGCAGCGGGGACAGAGACTACGAGCAGTACTTC | CASSGDRDYEQYF
TRBD2 | TRBJ2-5 | 16 | once | TRBV5-1 | TGCGCCAGCAGCCCCGGGACTAGCGGGACCCAAGAGACCCAGTACTTC | CASSPGTSGTQETQYF
NA | TRBJ1-5 | 15 | NA | TRBV19 | TGTGCCAGTAGTCCCCGCTTACAAAGCAATCAGCCCCAGCATTTT | CASSPRLQSNQPQHF
NA | TRBJ1-4 | 15 | NA | TRBV30 | TGTGCCTGGAGTTACGGACTCCCCGGCGGCGAAAAACTGTTTTTT | CAWSYGLPGGEKLFF
NA | TRBJ1-5 | 14 | NA | TRBV18 | TGTGCCAGCTCGTCCGGACAAGCCAATCAGCCCCAGCATTTT | CASSSGQANQPQHF
NA | TRBJ2-7 | 14 | NA | TRBV19 | TGTGCCAGTAGTATGGAGGGGACTCTCTACGAGCAGTACTTC | CASSMEGTLYEQYF
TRBD1 | TRBJ1-3 | 15 | once | TRBV19 | TGTGCCAGTAGTATCACCGGGACAGGGTTGAACACCATATATTTT | CASSITGTGLNTIYF
NA | TRBJ2-5 | 10 | NA | TRBV6-8 | TGTGCCAGCCCCAGGGAGACCCAGTACTTC | CASPRETQYF
TRBD1 | TRBJ2-1 | 15 | NA | TRBV5-1 | TGCGCCAGCAGCTTGGGCCAGGGGGCTTACAATGAGCAGTTCTTC | CASSLGQGAYNEQFF
TRBD1 | TRBJ2-7 | 14 | NA | TRBV5-4 | TGTGCCAGCAGCCAAAGACAGGGAACCTACGAGCAGTACTTC | CASSQRQGTYEQYF
NA | TRBJ1-1 | 13 | NA | TRBV29-1 | TGCAGCGTTGCCTACAGGGCTGACACTGAAGCTTTCTTT | CSVAYRADTEAFF
TRBD1 | TRBJ1-4 | 12 | NA | TRBV3-1/TRBV3-2 | TGTGCCAGCGGGTCAGGGGGTGAAAAACTGTTTTTT | CASGSGGEKLFF
NA | TRBJ1-4 | 15 | NA | TRBV18 | TGTGCCAGCTCACCACCGGTCGGAGGGAAAGAAAAACTGTTTTTT | CASSPPVGGKEKLFF
TRBD1 | TRBJ1-5 | 12 | NA | TRBV19 | TGTGCCAGTAGTATTAACAGGGGCCCCCAGCATTTT | CASSINRGPQHF
TRBD1 | TRBJ2-7 | 13 | NA | TRBV27 | TGTGCCAGCAGTGACAGGGTATCCTACGAGCAGTACTTC | CASSDRVSYEQYF
NA | TRBJ2-7 | 16 | NA | TRBV28 | TGTGCCAGCAGTACAAACTCCGGGGGACTTCCCTACGAGCAGTACTTC | CASSTNSGGLPYEQYF
TRBD1 | TRBJ2-7 | 17 | NA | TRBV5-1 | TGCGCCAGCAGCTTGGGCTCCACCGGGACAGGGCTCGACGAGCAGTACTTC | CASSLGSTGTGLDEQYF
NA | TRBJ2-1 | 15 | NA | TRBV6-5 | TGTGCCAGCAGGGAGGGGAGCGGCTCCTACAATGAGCAGTTCTTC | CASREGSGSYNEQFF
TRBD2 | TRBJ2-5 | 17 | NA | TRBV5-1 | TGCGCCAGCACCTACGCCCCGAGCGGGAGGGCCCCTGAGACCCAGTACTTC | CASTYAPSGRAPETQYF
TRBD1 | TRBJ1-1 | 14 | NA | TRBV6-5 | TGTGCCAGCAGTTACGGACAGGTGAACACTGAAGCTTTCTTT | CASSYGQVNTEAFF
NA | TRBJ2-7 | 16 | NA | TRBV19 | TGTGCCACCATGGAGGCCTTGGGTCGAGGACCCTACGAGCAGTACTTC | CATMEALGRGPYEQYF
NA | TRBJ1-1 | 13 | NA | TRBV12-3/TRBV12-4 | TGTGCCAGCAGTTTCGGGGGGGGGACTGAAGCTTTCTTT | CASSFGGGTEAFF
NA | TRBJ1-2 | 13 | NA | TRBV18 | TGTGCCAGCTCTAGGACTGAGAGCTATGGCTACACCTTC | CASSRTESYGYTF
NA | TRBJ2-7 | 14 | once | TRBV14 | TGTGCCAGCAGCCAAGGGTACAGCTCCTACGAGCAGTACTTC | CASSQGYSSYEQYF
NA | TRBJ2-5 | 14 | NA | TRBV28 | TGTGCCAGCAGTTTTCAGGCAGGGAGGGAGACCCAGTACTTC | CASSFQAGRETQYF
NA | TRBJ1-3 | 15 | NA | TRBV27 | TGTGCCAGCAGTTTATCGTGGGGGGGAGGAAACACCATATATTTT | CASSLSWGGGNTIYF
NA | TRBJ2-1 | 14 | NA | TRBV7-2 | TGTGCCAGCAGAGCTATGGGCCTATACAATGAGCAGTTCTTC | CASRAMGLYNEQFF
NA | TRBJ1-6 | 17 | once | TRBV19 | TGTGCCAGTAGGGGAAGGACTGGTGCATCCTATAATTCACCCCTCCACTTT | CASRGRTGASYNSPLHF
NA | TRBJ1-4 | 15 | once | TRBV19 | TGTGCCAGTAGTATAACAGGTCCAACTAATGAAAAACTGTTTTTT | CASSITGPTNEKLFF
NA | TRBJ2-7 | 11 | NA | TRBV20-1 | TGCAGTGCTAGGGGGGGATACGAGCAGTACTTC | CSARGGYEQYF
NA | TRBJ1-5 | 14 | few | TRBV9 | TGTGCCAGCAGCGAGGACATTTGGAATCAGCCCCAGCATTTT | CASSEDIWNQPQHF
NA | TRBJ2-5 | 15 | NA | TRBV28 | TGTGCCAGCAGTCCCCCCCGGACAGTACAAGAGACCCAGTACTTC | CASSPPRTVQETQYF
NA | TRBJ2-7 | 11 | NA | TRBV28 | TGTGCCAGCAAACAGGTGAACGAGCAGTACTTC | CASKQVNEQYF
NA | TRBJ1-2 | 13 | NA | TRBV5-1 | TGCGCCAGCAGCTTGGAAGGGGTAAGAGGCTACACCTTC | CASSLEGVRGYTF
TRBD1 | TRBJ2-2 | 12 | NA | TRBV6-5 | TGTGCCAGCAGCCACAGGGGGGGGGAGCTGTTTTTT | CASSHRGGELFF
TRBD2 | TRBJ2-7 | 14 | NA | TRBV6-5 | TGTGCCAGCACCCAACTAGCGGGGGGCTACGAGCAGTACTTC | CASTQLAGGYEQYF
TRBD1 | TRBJ2-7 | 11 | NA | TRBV20-1 | TGCAGTGCTCCCAGGGGGTTTGAGCAGTACTTC | CSAPRGFEQYF
TRBD2 | TRBJ2-7 | 15 | few | TRBV4-2 | TGTGCCAGCAGCCAAATGTCAGCGGGAGTGGACGAGCAGTACTTC | CASSQMSAGVDEQYF
TRBD2 | TRBJ2-2 | 15 | NA | TRBV9 | TGTGCCAGCAGCATTAGCGGGACGAACACCGGGGAGCTGTTTTTT | CASSISGTNTGELFF
NA | TRBJ1-2 | 13 | NA | TRBV12-3/TRBV12-4 | TGTGCCAGCAGTTTACCCGCGAACTATGGCTACACCTTC | CASSLPANYGYTF
NA | TRBJ1-2 | 13 | NA | TRBV7-2 | TGTGCCAGCAGCCCCCGGGACACCTATGGCTACACCTTC | CASSPRDTYGYTF
NA | TRBJ2-2 | 14 | NA | TRBV9 | TGTGCCAGCAGCGTAGCCGGGGTCACCGGGGAGCTGTTTTTT | CASSVAGVTGELFF
NA | TRBJ2-7 | 12 | NA | TRBV2 | TGTGCCAGCAAGGATCCAAACAGCGAGCAGTACTTC | CASKDPNSEQYF
TRBD2 | TRBJ2-7 | 17 | NA | TRBV5-6 | TGTGCCAGCAGCTTGGCCCGACTAGCGGGAAGAAGCTACGAGCAGTACTTC | CASSLARLAGRSYEQYF